The clone carrying this T cell receptor beta chain occurred a few times. The data were obtained in a study of blood T cell repertoires in COVID-19. Study-wide context: Samples taken during acute and convalescent COVID-19 were collected in the United States, Italy and Spain. PBMCs, B-cell-depleted T cells, or T cells were the source of the cDNA or gDNA that made up the material.

In the authors' methods: Scientists estimated how many nucleated cells there were by amplifying reference gene primers. Sequenced by immunoSEQ multiplex PCR; TCRdb stores in-frame clones only, minus some. V, J and clone size were drawn from that table, and D and trimming were deduced from the DNA. The table includes about 280,000 clones, approximately 85% detected once. Trimming removed 4 bases from V and 8 bases from J, with 18 bases in between. CDR3 length: 16 residues. CDR1 is SEHNR and CDR2 is FQNEAQ in the germline V gene (reference sequence). The sequence derives from a human donor in a cohort sampled during active COVID-19. The chain links TRBV7-9 to TRBJ1-6, with D possibly TRBD1 on 5 matching bases. The sample was peripheral blood. CDR3 sequence (DNA): TGTGCCAGCAGCTCTCGCGGGACGGGGATGTATTCACCCCTCCACTTT. This sequence encodes CASSSRGTGMYSPLHF.